The source of this T cell receptor (beta chain) is a study of regulatory T cells in long-lasting Graves disease (dated by TCRdb to about 2021). A note on the overall study: To count as having persistent Graves' disease, a patient had to have received antithyroid drug treatment for over 5 years with TSH receptor autoantibodies remaining persistently positive. A total of 35 or so samples were covered by TCR sequencing, comprising approximately 13 persistent and about 20 newly diagnosed Graves' disease patients. Patients with persistent Graves' disease were compared with patients with newly diagnosed Graves' disease using TCR sequencing and RNA sequencing of peripheral blood. On average, persistent Graves' disease patients in the clinical cohort had been on antithyroid drugs for approximately ten years. The study was registered as a clinical trial and conducted in China. Here is what the overall study found, with its caveats: Lower TCR Shannon entropy and fewer highly expanded clones were observed in persistent Graves' disease patients than in newly diagnosed patients, which suggested clonal expansion. Sequencing and analysis were restricted to the TCR beta chain. The authors noted that the small sample size was a limitation that may lower accuracy. Preferential use of TRBV28, TRBJ1-2 and TRBJ2-5 was observed in persistent disease, whereas TRBV20-1 and TRBJ2-1 were favored in newly diagnosed disease. Peripheral blood alone was examined, since thyroid tissue, which constituted the primary lesion, could not be accessed. A larger number of public clonotypes was shared among persistent patients (more than 2,500) than among newly diagnosed patients (about 990).

From the cysteine through the phenylalanine, the CDR3 covers 16 amino acids. Only CDR3 DNA is held: 48 bases, read in frame from base 1. CDR1 and CDR2, looked up from the germline V gene (reference sequence), are PRHDT and FYEKMQ. The trim is 4 bases for V and 6 bases for J, with a gap of 18 bases between the germline ends. Per the publication, the time point label means: persistent/refractory GD, antithyroid drugs over 5 years with positive TRAb. RNA was extracted from PBMCs in TRIzol for both TCR sequencing and RNA sequencing. Graves' disease was diagnosed according to American Thyroid Association guidelines. The patients came from an endocrinology department in Xi'an, China. From each patient, approximately 10 milliliters of peripheral blood was collected into an EDTA anticoagulant tube. PBMCs were isolated by Ficoll Paque Plus density gradient separation without further T cell sorting. RNA quality was checked with an Agilent 2100 Bioanalyzer and agarose gel, and concentration with a NanoDrop 2000.

Turning to this clonotype: Its antigen specificity is not known. No quality values exist for individual bases; no much larger clone is one base distant.

The library was prepared using multiplex PCR. Sequencing relied on an Illumina HiSeq 4000. TCR beta libraries were built with iRepertoire HTBI primers and Arm-PCR amplification of CDR3 regions. PCR products were gel purified before sequencing. For the original study's pipeline: A total of 62 TRBV and more than twelve TRBJ segments were identified across samples and were used for gene usage analysis of CDR3 amino acid clonotypes. COPE and FqMerger were used to merge filtered high-quality paired reads into contigs. BLAST was used to align contigs to IMGT TRBV, TRBD and TRBJ reference genes, with CDR3 defined following IMGT. Highly expanded clones were defined as clonotypes with a frequency above 0.1%. Shannon entropy served as the measure of repertoire diversity, while the Gini coefficient captured V-J evenness. Clonotypes shared by more than one individual were considered public. Starting from the raw public reads, TCRdb applied fastp trimming at Q25, assembled clones with MiXCR and retained in-frame beta chains. For every CDR3 protein sequence, its rows merge into one entry that carries the most common genes and DNA. Clone size and V and J calls follow TCRdb, not the original study. The sample has 300,000 to 500,000 distinct CDR3 sequences on record, under 25% of them singletons. Together, the top ten hold under 25% of the sample.

The sequences come from peripheral blood mononuclear cells (PBMCs), collected when the disease was refractory, from a patient treated with antithyroid drugs. The clonotype comes from a female donor with Graves disease. The chain is assembled from TRBV13 and TRBJ2-2, and TRBD1 may be the D gene, going by 6 matching bases. The DNA reads as follows: TGTGCCAGCAGCTCGCGGACAGCATCCGAAGCCGGGGAGCTGTTTTTT. It codes for CASSSRTASEAGELFF.